Listed here are 12 T cell receptor beta chains from one sample, sequenced in a study of blood T cell repertoires in COVID-19. The method was immunoSEQ multiplex PCR; TCRdb's version includes in-frame clones alone and lacks a portion of them. This table holds 240,000 or so clones, about 82% found once. Sequenced sample: peripheral blood. These receptors were collected from a man older than 75 with acute or convalescent COVID-19.

About this clone itself: The identical CDR3 is also encoded by other nucleotide sequences in the sample. The chain recombines TRBV5-1 with TRBJ1-5, with 8 bases fitting TRBD1. Looked up from germline, CDR1 is SGHRS and CDR2 is YFSETQ. This CDR3 comprises 15 residues. The V and J ends lost 4 bases and 3 bases, in that order; junction bases with no gene match: 6. The CDR3 DNA reads TGCGCCAGCAGCCCGGGACAGGCCTCCAATCAGCCCCAGCATTTT. This translates into CASSPGQASNQPQHF.

V is TRBV28 and J is TRBJ2-1; TRBD2 is a possible D gene (7 bases). Trimming removed 5 bases from V and 9 bases from J, with 14 bases in between. Germline loops: CDR1 MDHEN, CDR2 SYDVKM. This CDR3 is 13 amino acids long. The CDR3 sequence: CASSPLGGREQFF. The CDR3 DNA reads TGTGCCAGCAGTCCCCTCGGGGGGCGTGAGCAGTTCTTC.

The rearrangement uses TRBV2 and TRBJ2-2; 8 bases map to TRBD1. Germline V lookup: CDR1 SNHLY, CDR2 FYNNEI. Losses at the gene ends were 5 bases for V and 7 bases for J; bases not matched to a gene: 6. There are 14 residues in the CDR3. CDR3 in amino acids: CASSPFTGGGELFF. The DNA of the CDR3 is TGTGCCAGCAGTCCCTTCACAGGGGGCGGGGAGCTGTTTTTT.

Comments on this clone: Other DNA sequences in this specimen translate into the identical CDR3. The gene calls are TRBV11-3 and TRBJ1-1; 9 bases match TRBD1. The junction had 1 base not matched to a gene; V was cut back by 3 bases and J by 5 bases. Germline lookup yields CDR1 SGHNT and CDR2 YENEEA. The CDR3 totals 13 residues. CDR3 nucleotides: TGTGCCAGCAGCTTGGACAGGGGTACTGAAGCTTTCTTT. It is translated as CASSLDRGTEAFF.

V and J are TRBV2 and TRBJ2-2; 7 bases map to TRBD1. V shed 7 bases, J shed 6 bases, and the junction held 5 bases outside the gene matches. Germline values: CDR1 SNHLY, CDR2 FYNNEI. This CDR3 is 13 amino acids long. The CDR3 reads CASKQGVPGELFF. The CDR3 nucleotides read TGTGCCAGCAAGCAGGGGGTTCCCGGGGAGCTGTTTTTT.

The V call is TRBV11-1, the J call TRBJ1-1, with D unresolved. CDR3 size: 13 residues. CDR1 and CDR2 (germline): SGHAT, FQDESV (reference sequence). Trimming removed 5 bases from V and 1 base from J, with 8 bases in between. CDR3 nucleotide sequence: TGTGCCAGCAGCCGACAACCGAACACTGAAGCTTTCTTT. As protein: CASSRQPNTEAFF.

The chain recombines TRBV27 with TRBJ1-2; D possibly corresponds to TRBD1 (5 bases). V lost 5 bases and J lost 7, with 17 bases in between. This CDR3 is 14 amino acids long. CDR1 is MNHEY, CDR2 SMNVEV, per germline (reference sequence). In nucleotides, the CDR3 is TGTGCCAGCAGTCCGGGGACGGGAGTTGGTGGCTACACCTTC. It encodes CASSPGTGVGGYTF.

The J gene is TRBJ2-1, the V gene TRBV28; 8 bases align to TRBD2. The V gene's germline CDR1 is MDHEN and CDR2 SYDVKM. V trimming: 7 bases; J trimming: 4 bases; junction bases outside the gene matches: 9. The CDR3 loop spans 15 amino acids. Here the CDR3 DNA reads TGTGCCAGCACCCGGGGGGGCACAGCTTACAATGAGCAGTTCTTC. It encodes CASTRGGTAYNEQFF.

A note on this clone: Other DNA variants within this sample encode the same CDR3. V gene TRBV2 combines with J gene TRBJ1-2; possible D gene TRBD1, 5 bases. The CDR3 consists of 12 residues. Trimming removed 5 bases at V and 7 bases at J, with 11 bases between. Germline V gene lookup returns CDR1 SNHLY and CDR2 FYNNEI. This chain's CDR3 is CASSFAGGGYTF. The CDR3 DNA is TGTGCCAGCAGTTTCGCCGGGGGTGGCTACACCTTC.

The chain is built from TRBV5-1 and TRBJ1-2, with 8 bases that match TRBD1. Germline CDR1 reads SGHRS; CDR2 reads YFSETQ. V was clipped by 4 bases and J by 8 bases; unmatched bases: 16. CDR3 length equals 16 residues. The CDR3 DNA reads as TGCGCCAGCAGCAAATTGGACAGGGTTCCCCAGGGGGGCTACACCTTC. The encoded protein is CASSKLDRVPQGGYTF.

This clone was detected once. The J gene is TRBJ1-2, the V gene TRBV5-5; 7 bases align to TRBD1. V gave up 2 bases and J gave up 4 bases; unmatched junction bases: 14. This CDR3 has 17 amino acids. Germline CDR1 reads SGHKS; CDR2 reads YYEKEE (reference sequence). The CDR3 here is CASSLRQGRGPSYGYTF. The CDR3 DNA follows: TGTGCCAGCAGCTTACGACAGGGCCGGGGGCCTAGCTATGGCTACACCTTC.

The chain carries TRBV29-1 and TRBJ1-6; possibly TRBD1 for D (6 bases). Germline lookup yields CDR1 SQVTM and CDR2 ANQGSEA. Trimming took 0 bases from V and 14 from J, leaving 17 bases between them. The CDR3 has 14 residues. In DNA, the CDR3 is TGCAGCGTTGAAGATTCGGGACATCCCCGAACCCTCCACTTT. Translation: CSVEDSGHPRTLHF.